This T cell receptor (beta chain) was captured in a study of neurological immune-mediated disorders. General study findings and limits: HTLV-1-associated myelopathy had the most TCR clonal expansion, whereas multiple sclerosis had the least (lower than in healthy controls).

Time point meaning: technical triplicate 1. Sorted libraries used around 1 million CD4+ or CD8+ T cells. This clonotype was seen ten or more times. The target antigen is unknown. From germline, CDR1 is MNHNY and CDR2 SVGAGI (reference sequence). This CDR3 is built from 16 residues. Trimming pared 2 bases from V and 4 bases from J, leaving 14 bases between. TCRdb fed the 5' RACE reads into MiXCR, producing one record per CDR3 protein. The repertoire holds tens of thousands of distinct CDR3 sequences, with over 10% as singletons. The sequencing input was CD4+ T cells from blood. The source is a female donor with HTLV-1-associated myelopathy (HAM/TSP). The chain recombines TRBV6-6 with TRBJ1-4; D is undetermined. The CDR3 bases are TGTGCCAGCAGTTACACCCGACGGCCCTATAATGAAAAACTGTTTTTT. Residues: CASSYTRRPYNEKLFF.